Below, one T cell receptor (beta chain) is given with its context. Its antigen remains undetermined. Per-base qualities were not stored, and no clone one base away is much larger. The germline V gene yields ENHRY for CDR1 and SYGVKD for CDR2. At the junction V is shortened by 11 bases and J by 8 bases, with 15 bases in between. Including the terminal cysteine and phenylalanine, the CDR3 comprises 12 residues. The DNA shown is the 36-base CDR3, in frame from base 1. This entry comes from a study of T cell responses to AZD1222 COVID-19 vaccine (dated by TCRdb to the early 2020s). A note on the overall study: Because spike-specific TCR depth and breadth did not differ between the two schedules, AZD1222 recipients who got a second dose at roughly 4 weeks were pooled with those who got a second dose at roughly 12 weeks. TCR sequencing covered 233 trial participants: about 210 given two doses of AZD1222 and about 26 given two doses of MenACWY control vaccine. Enrollment into the trials was organized by age into subgroups of 18-55, 56-69 and 70-plus years, and those subgroups contained roughly 150, 30 and 60 TCR-sequenced participants, respectively. Findings and caveats that apply to the study as a whole: No day 14 peak-response samples were available, so repertoires were characterized only after the peak T cell response. Epitopes outside the regions mutated in the B.1.351 and B.1.1.7 variants were reportedly recognized by nearly half of the unique spike-specific TCRs. Conclusions about previously exposed vaccinees were limited because only 6 or 7 AZD1222 recipients were SARS-CoV-2 seropositive at baseline. After two AZD1222 doses, spike-specific TCR breadth and depth were significantly higher than at day 0 and than in MenACWY recipients. Vaccine-associated CD4 TCRs spanned the whole spike protein, with dominant responses in regions 160-218 and 743-854. Participants were mostly white British and included more females than males, and it was suggested by the authors that clonal diversity may have been underestimated. In the small 56-69-year group, the increase in depth fell short of significance, most likely because of low power.

The CDR3 regions of human TCRbeta chains were subjected to immunosequencing. In the authors' own workflow: TCRs in the repertoires were matched against a reference library of SARS-CoV-2-specific TCRs that had been generated with the MIRA antigen-specificity platform. Breadth was defined as the fraction of unique TCRs that were SARS-CoV-2-associated. Depth was defined as the fraction of total T cells that were SARS-CoV-2-associated. Each spike-specific TCR was assigned to its reactive spike region and to a CD4 or CD8 class using the MIRA data. Log10-transformed breadth and depth values were compared by one-way ANOVA with Sidak's multiple comparisons tests. Held by TCRdb, this immuneACCESS table contains in-frame sequences only and omits some clones. Under half of the omission traces to an unresolved V gene where checked; the cause of the rest is unknown. The V and J calls and clone size are taken from that table; D and trimming were inferred from the DNA. This sample has 160,000 or so clones in its table, and roughly nine tenths of those were observed once. In total, the top ten clones hold about 1.9% of the sample.

This specimen's time point label, interpreted: baseline before first vaccination. The vaccinee samples were drawn from two UK trials, COV001 and COV002, one of which was a single-blind randomized controlled phase 2/3 trial testing AZD1222 (ChAdOx1 nCoV-19) in healthy adults. For TCRbeta chain sequencing, PBMC samples from trial participants were taken at day 0 and at day 28 after the second dose. The rearranged chain carries TRBV10-3 and TRBJ1-4; there is no confident call for the D gene. The sample was peripheral blood, taken on day 0 of AZD1222 vaccination. This clonotype was sampled from an adult in good health. The DNA sequence is TGTGCCCTACGGCACGGGAACGAAAAACTGTTTTTT. It encodes CALRHGNEKLFF.